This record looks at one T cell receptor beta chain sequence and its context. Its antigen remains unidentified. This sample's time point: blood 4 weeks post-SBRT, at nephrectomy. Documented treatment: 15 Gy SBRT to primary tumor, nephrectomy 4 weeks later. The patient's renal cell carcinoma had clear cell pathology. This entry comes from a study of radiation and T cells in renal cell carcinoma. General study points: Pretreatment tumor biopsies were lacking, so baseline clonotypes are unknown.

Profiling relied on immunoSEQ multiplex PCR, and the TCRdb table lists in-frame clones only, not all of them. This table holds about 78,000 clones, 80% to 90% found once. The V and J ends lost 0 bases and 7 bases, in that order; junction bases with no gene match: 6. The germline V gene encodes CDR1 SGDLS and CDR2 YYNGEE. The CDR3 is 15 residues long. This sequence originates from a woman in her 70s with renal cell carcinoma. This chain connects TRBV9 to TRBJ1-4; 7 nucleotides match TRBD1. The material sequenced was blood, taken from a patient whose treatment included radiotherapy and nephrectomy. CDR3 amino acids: CASSVEGRGSEKLFF. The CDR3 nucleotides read TGTGCCAGCAGCGTAGAAGGCAGGGGGAGTGAAAAACTGTTTTTT.